Detailed here is one T cell receptor (beta chain). These data come from a study of T cell changes during pregnancy in multiple sclerosis. The CDR3 covers 15 residues. Trimming left V 0 bases short and J 4 bases short, with 16 bases between. Germline CDR1 reads GTSNPN; CDR2 reads SVGIG (reference sequence). Profiled with immunoSEQ multiplex PCR; TCRdb holds only in-frame clones, not every one. The sample holds approximately 44,000 clones, about 90% seen once. The rearrangement links TRBV30 to TRBJ2-7, with D possibly being TRBD2 (5 bases). The source material was CD4+ T cells from peripheral blood mononuclear cells, sampled before pregnancy. This clonotype originated in a female donor with multiple sclerosis, enrolled in a pregnancy study. CDR3 DNA sequence: TGTGCCTGGAGTGTACCCGGGGTATCCCCTTACGAGCAGTACTTC. Its protein product is CAWSVPGVSPYEQYF.